These 24 T cell receptor beta chains share one sample of origin, sequenced in a study of cytomegalovirus exposure and HLA in healthy donors. The PCR made use of 60 Vbeta and 13 Jbeta primers. Generated by immunoSEQ multiplex PCR, the TCRdb table keeps only in-frame clones and is missing some. The data show fewer than 95,000 clones, roughly 63% seen once. The sequencing input was PBMCs. These TCRs come from a woman in her fifties or sixties in good health and CMV-seropositive.

In its sample, this clone was seen many times. This CDR3 reads CASSLETGWGNTEAFF. The CDR3 DNA reads as TGTGCCAGCAGCTTAGAGACAGGGTGGGGGAACACTGAAGCTTTCTTT. This chain joins TRBV11-2 and TRBJ1-1, with 7 bases aligning to TRBD1. The germline CDR1 and CDR2 sequences are SGHAT and FQNNGV. This CDR3 is 16 amino acids long. The V gene end was trimmed by 0 bases and the J gene end by 1 base; junction bases not matched to a gene: 5. The complete variable domain, with remaining parts taken from reference TRBV11-2 and TRBJ1-1, reads EAGVAQSPRYKIIEKRQSVAFWCNPISGHATLYWYQQILGQGPKLLIQFQNNGVVDDSQLPKDRFSAERLKGVDSTLKIQPAKLEDSAVYLCASSLETGWGNTEAFFGQGTRLTVV.

This clone was counted between two and nine times. The genes are TRBV30 and TRBJ2-5; a possible D gene is TRBD1 (6 bases). From germline, CDR1 is GTSNPN and CDR2 SVGIG (reference sequence). CDR3 length: 14 amino acids. Trimming took 5 bases from V and 2 from J, leaving 15 bases between them. The CDR3 nucleotides read TGTGCCTGGTCAGAGCCGGGACAACAAGAGACCCAGTACTTC. Translated: CAWSEPGQQETQYF.

The rearrangement links TRBV27 to TRBJ2-7, with D perhaps TRBD1 (5 bases). The V gene lost 3 bases and the J gene lost 3 bases, with 9 bases spanning the gap. The CDR3 is made up of 13 amino acids. Germline V lookup: CDR1 MNHEY, CDR2 SMNVEV (reference sequence). CDR3 nucleotides: TGTGCCAGCAGTTTCTCCAGGGACTACGAGCAGTACTTC. It encodes CASSFSRDYEQYF.

The rearrangement joins TRBV7-2 to TRBJ1-1; D is possibly TRBD1 (5 bases). The V gene's germline CDR1 is SGHTA and CDR2 FQGNSA. The V and J ends lost 5 bases and 10 bases respectively, with 17 bases between them. CDR3 length: 13 residues. CDR3 bases: TGTGCCAGCAGCCCCGAGGTGGGGCGAGGAGCTTTCTTT. Translating gives CASSPEVGRGAFF.

This clone was observed a handful of times. The V call is TRBV6-5, the J call TRBJ2-3; 7 positions agree with TRBD2. CDR1 MNHEY and CDR2 SVGAGI come from the germline V gene. V lost 2 bases and J lost 1; bases outside the gene matches: 3. The CDR3 spans 15 residues. The CDR3 DNA is TGTGCCAGCAGTTACGGGAGCGGGGGCACAGATACGCAGTATTTT. This encodes CASSYGSGGTDTQYF.

The rearrangement links TRBV5-1 to TRBJ2-7; D is undetermined. V was shortened by 2 bases and J by 5 bases, with 14 bases between the two germline ends. Germline CDR1 and CDR2: SGHRS and YFSETQ. This CDR3 has 14 residues. CDR3 residues: CASSFFQVGNEQYF. CDR3 DNA: TGCGCCAGCAGCTTTTTTCAGGTGGGCAACGAGCAGTACTTC. The variable domain in full, with the rest retrieved from reference TRBV5-1 and TRBJ2-7, is KAGVTQTPRYLIKTRGQQVTLSCSPISGHRSVSWYQQTPGQGLQFLFEYFSETQRNKGNFPGRFSGRQFSNSRSEMNVSTLELGDSALYLCASSFFQVGNEQYFGPGTRLTVT.

The CDR3 DNA reads as TGCAGCGTCGATAAACAGGGCTACACTGAAGCTTTCTTT. It encodes CSVDKQGYTEAFF. The V and J genes are TRBV29-1 and TRBJ1-1; the D gene is possibly TRBD1 (6 bases). Trimming took off 6 bases at V and 3 bases at J, with 14 bases between the two ends. CDR1 and CDR2 from the germline V gene are SQVTM and ANQGSEA. This CDR3 spans 13 amino acids. Based on the CDR3 plus reference TRBV29-1 and TRBJ1-1, the full variable domain is SAVISQKPSRDICQRGTSLTIQCQVDSQVTMMFWYRQQPGQSLTLIATANQGSEATYESGFVIDKFPISRPNLTFSTLTVSNMSPEDSSIYLCSVDKQGYTEAFFGQGTRLTVV.

The chain uses TRBV6-6 and TRBJ2-7, with 7 nucleotides matching TRBD1. There are 15 residues in the CDR3. After removal of 5 bases from V and 3 bases from J, the junction contained 10 bases not matched to a gene. Germline CDR1 MNHNY, CDR2 SVGAGI (reference sequence). CDR3: CASSPFGTGDYEQYF. The CDR3 nucleotides are TGTGCCAGCAGTCCCTTCGGAACAGGGGACTACGAGCAGTACTTC.

The rearrangement joins TRBV6-5 to TRBJ1-4; 9 bases agree with TRBD1. The V gene end was trimmed by 6 bases and the J gene end by 6 bases; junction bases not matched to a gene: 5. CDR3 length equals 14 residues. Germline assignment: CDR1 MNHEY and CDR2 SVGAGI. The CDR3 loop reads CASSSDRGDEKLFF. DNA for the CDR3: TGTGCCAGCAGCTCGGACAGGGGAGATGAAAAACTGTTTTTT.

The sample holds a few counts of this clone. The chain is built from TRBV2 and TRBJ2-7; 8 bases fit TRBD2. Germline V gives CDR1 SNHLY, CDR2 FYNNEI. V was clipped by 4 bases and J by 9 bases; unmatched bases: 11. The CDR3 covers 14 residues. The CDR3 DNA reads as TGTGCCAGCAGTGCGGGACTAGAAGGCCGAGGGCAGTACTTC. This translates into CASSAGLEGRGQYF.

This clone was found a few times. V usage is TRBV28 and J usage is TRBJ2-7; 9 bases are a match to TRBD2. Looked up from germline, CDR1 is MDHEN and CDR2 is SYDVKM. Trimming took 2 bases from V and 13 from J; bases not matched to a gene: 18. This CDR3 is built from 16 residues. CDR3 in amino acids: CASSLGGSGGHQGRYF. In DNA form, the CDR3 reads TGTGCCAGCAGTTTAGGTGGCAGCGGGGGGCACCAGGGTCGTTACTTC. The complete variable domain, with remaining parts taken from reference TRBV28 and TRBJ2-7, reads DVKVTQSSRYLVKRTGEKVFLECVQDMDHENMFWYRQDPGLGLRLIYFSYDVKMKEKGDIPEGYSVSREKKERFSLILESASTNQTSMYLCASSLGGSGGHQGRYFGPGTRLTVT.

The V and J genes are TRBV28 and TRBJ1-6; possibly TRBD1 for D (5 bases). V was shortened by 3 bases and J by 8 bases, with 17 bases between the two germline ends. Germline lookup yields CDR1 MDHEN and CDR2 SYDVKM. This CDR3 is 16 amino acids long. CDR3 in amino acids: CASSFFTAGYDSPLHF. The CDR3 DNA sequence: TGTGCCAGCAGTTTCTTCACGGCAGGGTATGATTCACCCCTCCACTTT.

Only a few counts were recorded for this clone. CDR3: CASSQDTAFYYGYTF. CDR3 in DNA: TGCGCCAGCAGCCAAGATACTGCCTTTTACTATGGCTACACCTTC. The genes are TRBV4-1 and TRBJ1-2; D is undetermined. Between the trimmed V and J ends, which lost 0 bases and 3 bases, there was a span of 11 bases. CDR3 length: 15 residues. Germline V gene sequence: CDR1 MGHRA, CDR2 YSYEKL.

This chain uses TRBV6-5 with TRBJ1-1; weak D call: TRBD1 (5 bases). The CDR3 length is 15 residues. CDR1 MNHEY and CDR2 SVGAGI come from the germline V gene. V was clipped by 5 bases and J by 1 base, with 14 bases between them. CDR3 bases: TGTGCCAGCAGTAACCCCGGGACTCGGAACACTGAAGCTTTCTTT. Its translation: CASSNPGTRNTEAFF.

This sequence joins TRBV14 and TRBJ2-7; D is possibly TRBD1 (6 bases). Per the germline V gene, CDR1 is SGHDN and CDR2 is FVKESK. The CDR3 is 14 residues long. Trimming pared 3 bases from V and 2 bases from J, leaving 11 bases between. The CDR3 bases are TGTGCCAGCAGCCATGGGGGCGTCGCCTACGAGCAGTACTTC. Translation: CASSHGGVAYEQYF.

This rearrangement joins TRBV5-6 to TRBJ1-1, with unresolved D. The CDR3 covers 14 residues. Trimming stripped 0 bases from V and 1 base from J, with 7 bases between. Per germline, CDR1 SGHDT and CDR2 YYEEEE. The CDR3 coding sequence is TGTGCCAGCAGCTTGGGCCGGAGGAACACTGAAGCTTTCTTT. Amino acids: CASSLGRRNTEAFF.

Turning to this clone: Other DNA sequences within the sample encode an identical CDR3. This chain uses TRBV9 with TRBJ2-3; 7 positions match TRBD1. Germline V gene data show CDR1 as SGDLS and CDR2 as YYNGEE. The CDR3 contains 16 residues. With 4 bases clipped from V and 3 bases from J, the junction kept 11 bases outside the gene matches. The CDR3 bases are TGTGCCAGCAGCTCCCGGACAGGTAAAGATACAGATACGCAGTATTTT. As protein: CASSSRTGKDTDTQYF.

CDR3 DNA: TGTGCCAGCAGCCCCGACAGGCAGAATTCACCCCTCCACTTT. It encodes CASSPDRQNSPLHF. The chain is built from TRBV11-3 and TRBJ1-6, with a tentative D call TRBD1 (6 bases). V gave up 5 bases and J gave up 7 bases, with 12 bases separating them. This CDR3 region has 14 residues. CDR1 SGHNT and CDR2 YENEEA come from the germline V gene.

V and J are TRBV7-9 and TRBJ1-1; D gene uncertain. V shed 4 bases and J shed 1 base, with 10 bases lying between them. This CDR3 comprises 14 residues. Germline CDR1 and CDR2: SEHNR and FQNEAQ (reference sequence). The CDR3 reads CASSSHYGNTEAFF. DNA of the CDR3: TGTGCCAGCAGCTCGCACTACGGGAACACTGAAGCTTTCTTT.

The chain employs TRBV28 and TRBJ1-2, with 9 nucleotides matching TRBD1. The CDR3 loop spans 14 amino acids. Trimming cost V 10 bases and J 5 bases; bases outside gene matches: 11. Germline-derived CDR1 and CDR2 are MDHEN and SYDVKM. CDR3 protein: CAIAPGTGSYGYTF. The CDR3 DNA reads TGTGCCATCGCCCCCGGGACAGGGAGTTATGGCTACACCTTC.

To note about this clone: Other DNA variants within this sample encode the same CDR3. The gene calls are TRBV4-2 and TRBJ1-2; perhaps TRBD1 as D (6 bases). Trimming pared 0 bases from V and 2 bases from J, leaving 7 bases between. This CDR3 region has 14 residues. CDR1 and CDR2 from the germline V gene are LGHNA and YNFKEQ. In nucleotides, the CDR3 is TGTGCCAGCAGCCAAGACAGGGGAAACTATGGCTACACCTTC. It is translated as CASSQDRGNYGYTF.

The chain is built from TRBV15 and TRBJ2-1, with D perhaps TRBD2 (7 bases). This CDR3 region has 12 residues. With 5 bases removed from V and 15 bases from J, the gap between germline ends came to 17 bases. CDR1 is LNHNV and CDR2 is YYDKDF in the germline V gene (reference sequence). This CDR3 is CATSSWGGAAFF. DNA for the CDR3: TGTGCCACCAGCTCCTGGGGGGGGGCCGCGTTCTTC.

This clone has only one observation. The chain joins TRBV7-9 to TRBJ1-2, with a weak D call TRBD1 (5 bases). CDR3 length equals 14 residues. V was shortened by 5 bases and J by 6 bases, with 16 bases between the two germline ends. Germline V gene lookup returns CDR1 SEHNR and CDR2 FQNEAQ (reference sequence). The CDR3 here is CASSRGAPVDGYTF. Here the CDR3 DNA reads TGTGCCAGCAGCCGTGGGGCCCCAGTTGATGGCTACACCTTC.

The table lists this clone with a few counts. The V gene is TRBV6-1, the J gene TRBJ2-2; TRBD2 matches 9 bases. Germline CDR1 and CDR2: MNHNS and SASEGT. The trim removed 3 bases at V and 6 bases at J, leaving 8 bases unmatched. The CDR3 contains 16 residues. Here the CDR3 DNA reads TGTGCCAGCAGTGATGGCGGCGGGGGGGCCGCCGGGGAGCTGTTTTTT. It translates to CASSDGGGGAAGELFF.